The clone carrying this T cell receptor (beta chain) was observed at least ten times. Its antigen is undetermined. The read halts 3 residues ahead of the CDR3 end, with the missing end drawn from the germline J gene. The sample comes from a study of T cell clonality in common variable immunodeficiency. The length of the CDR3 is 15 residues. J gave up 5 bases and V 3 bases, and 8 bases lay outside the gene matches. Looked up from germline, CDR1 is DFQATT and CDR2 is SNEGSKA (reference sequence). Points from the study as a whole: Authors noted CVID clonality's cause needs subpopulation repertoire sequencing. TCRbeta clonality was increased in CVID versus healthy controls. CVID subjects shared fewer TCRbeta clones than healthy controls did. Fewer deletions and N-nucleotide insertions were reportedly seen in common variable immunodeficiency TCR beta sequences. CVID patient heterogeneity limited repertoire-clinical complication correlations.

Produced via immunoSEQ multiplex PCR; TCRdb's table is partial and in-frame only. The sample offers 25,000 to 30,000 clones and no singletons, the top ten holding approximately 4%. Sample: peripheral blood mononuclear cells. The gene calls are TRBV20-1 and TRBJ2-3, with TRBD2 identical over 10 bases. The sequence was obtained from a human donor with common variable immunodeficiency. CDR3 amino acids: CSARAPSGSQDTQYF. The CDR3 bases that were read are TGCAGTGCTAGGGCCCCTAGCGGGAGTCAAGATACG.